This T cell receptor (beta chain) was recovered during a study of cytomegalovirus exposure and HLA in healthy donors. At the level of the study: HLA-typed donors contributed approximately 92 million unique TCRs, which were held in an early data release.

V lost 0 bases, J lost 2 bases, and 7 bases lay in between. Germline lookup yields CDR1 MGHRA and CDR2 YSYEKL. This CDR3 spans 14 amino acids. A note on this clone: Its antigen remains unidentified.

With 60 Vbeta and 13 Jbeta primers, the PCR was carried out. Produced via immunoSEQ multiplex PCR; TCRdb's table is partial and in-frame only. The data hold around 100,000 clones, with about four fifths observed a single time. Study-wide results and limits: Common viral pathogens seemed, in a later analysis, to connect with several of the most significant clusters.

This sequence originates from a man aged 25-45 years in good health and CMV-seropositive. The rearrangement joins TRBV4-1 to TRBJ1-2; no clear D gene. Sequenced: PBMCs. The CDR3 DNA is TGCGCCAGCAGCCAAGATCCGGAGAACTATGGCTACACCTTC. Its translation is CASSQDPENYGYTF.